The 18 T cell receptor beta chains given below trace back to one sample, sequenced in a study of identical twins. TCRdb re-analysed the 5' RACE reads in MiXCR, keeping a single row per CDR3 protein. There are hundreds of thousands of distinct CDR3 sequences in the sample; 5.5% to 7.5% occur only once, and roughly 1.6% lies in the top ten. Sequenced sample: naive T cells sorted from blood. The receptors originated from a man aged 18 to 35 in good health.

This clonotype was seen more than once but under ten times. This chain links TRBV20-1 with TRBJ2-1; D is perhaps TRBD1 or TRBD2 (5 bases each). Trimming stripped 4 bases from V and 7 bases from J, with 11 bases between. Germline CDR1 reads DFQATT; CDR2 reads SNEGSKA (reference sequence). The CDR3 covers 12 residues. The CDR3 DNA follows: TGCAGTGCTAAGGGGACCCTAAATGAGCAGTTCTTC. Translated: CSAKGTLNEQFF.

The rearrangement links TRBV20-1 to TRBJ1-5; the D is unclear. The CDR3 totals 13 residues. Germline CDR1 is DFQATT and CDR2 is SNEGSKA (reference sequence). The V end was cut by 2 bases, the J end by 3 bases, with 8 bases between. In DNA, the CDR3 is TGCAGTGCTAGACGCGACAACAATCAGCCCCAGCATTTT. Translated: CSARRDNNQPQHF.

This clonotype was recorded at least ten times. The chain joins TRBV12-3 or TRBV12-4 to TRBJ1-2; the match to TRBD1 covers 8 bases. The length of the CDR3 is 14 residues. V lost 6 bases to trimming and J lost 6 bases; unmatched junction nucleotides: 9. The CDR3: CASSPPDRVDGYTF. CDR3 coding DNA: TGTGCCAGCAGCCCGCCGGACAGGGTAGATGGCTACACCTTC.

This clonotype has only a few counts. V gene TRBV5-1 combines with J gene TRBJ2-3; D is perhaps TRBD1 (5 bases). Germline CDR1 and CDR2: SGHRS and YFSETQ. The CDR3 contains 15 residues. The ends were cut back, 0 bases at V and 4 bases at J, with 12 bases in the middle. CDR3 bases: TGCGCCAGCAGCTTGGAGGGGCAGCTTTCAGATACGCAGTATTTT. Protein product: CASSLEGQLSDTQYF.

At least ten counts were recorded for this clonotype. The chain uses TRBV5-1 and TRBJ1-1, with D unclear. CDR1 is SGHRS, CDR2 YFSETQ, per germline. Trimming stripped 0 bases from V and 4 bases from J, with 10 bases between. The CDR3 has 14 residues. The CDR3 DNA sequence: TGCGCCAGCAGCTTGGAAGTCTCAAGCACTGAAGCTTTCTTT. Amino acid sequence: CASSLEVSSTEAFF.

In this sample, this clonotype turned up many times. This sequence joins TRBV10-3 and TRBJ2-3; 7 bases line up with TRBD2. The CDR3 length is 13 residues. Germline V gives CDR1 ENHRY, CDR2 SYGVKD. Trimming took 8 bases from V and 2 from J; bases not matched to a gene: 4. Here the CDR3 DNA reads TGTGCCATCGGGCGGGAGACCACAGATACGCAGTATTTT. Protein: CAIGRETTDTQYF.

The chain links TRBV9 to TRBJ1-3; a weak D match, TRBD1 (6 bases). The V gene lost 4 bases and the J gene lost 6 bases, with 17 bases spanning the gap. The CDR3 loop spans 15 amino acids. CDR1 SGDLS and CDR2 YYNGEE come from the germline V gene. This chain's CDR3 is CASSKEGGATNTIYF. The DNA for the CDR3 is TGTGCCAGCAGCAAAGAAGGGGGAGCAACAAACACCATATATTTT.

The CDR3: CSAANSGTAYGYTF. In nucleotides, the CDR3 is TGCAGTGCGGCAAATTCCGGGACAGCCTATGGCTACACCTTC. This chain uses TRBV20-1 with TRBJ1-2; 7 bases are shared with TRBD1. The germline V gene encodes CDR1 DFQATT and CDR2 SNEGSKA (reference sequence). The CDR3 length is 14 residues. The V segment lost 6 bases and the J segment 4 bases; nucleotides outside the gene matches: 11.

This clonotype was counted many times. This chain uses TRBV29-1 with TRBJ2-2, with D tentatively TRBD1 (6 bases). V lost 7 bases, J lost 0 bases, and 12 bases lay in between. The germline V gene encodes CDR1 SQVTM and CDR2 ANQGSEA. This CDR3 is 14 amino acids long. The CDR3 DNA reads TGCAGCGCCCAGAGGGGGACGAACACCGGGGAGCTGTTTTTT. Its protein is CSAQRGTNTGELFF.

This clonotype was recorded a few times. The chain is built from TRBV12-5 and TRBJ2-1; D may correspond to TRBD1 or TRBD2 (5 bases each). V was trimmed by 7 bases and J by 4 bases, leaving 14 bases between them. The CDR3 spans 14 residues. Germline CDR1 LGHNT, CDR2 FRNRAP. DNA for the CDR3: TGTGCTAGTGCCGGGGACGGGATTTACAATGAGCAGTTCTTC. The encoded protein is CASAGDGIYNEQFF.

The rearrangement uses TRBV27 and TRBJ2-5; tentatively, D is TRBD1 or TRBD2 (5 bases each). Germline V gives CDR1 MNHEY, CDR2 SMNVEV (reference sequence). The ends were cut back, 5 bases at V and 7 bases at J, with 8 bases in the middle. This CDR3 comprises 11 residues. CDR3 region: CASSGGSTQYF. CDR3 bases: TGTGCCAGCAGTGGGGGTTCGACCCAGTACTTC.

The rearrangement links TRBV7-8 to TRBJ1-3; no reliable D call. Germline CDR1 SGHVS, CDR2 FQNEAQ. The CDR3 consists of 11 residues. With 5 bases removed from V and 8 bases from J, the gap between germline ends came to 7 bases. CDR3 coding DNA: TGTGCCAGCAGCCAAGTCGACACCATATATTTT. Residues: CASSQVDTIYF.

This clonotype occurred a few times. V and J are TRBV29-1 and TRBJ2-3; the match to TRBD2 covers 7 bases. The CDR3 runs to 14 residues. Germline loops: CDR1 SQVTM, CDR2 ANQGSEA. Unmatched junction bases numbered 5, after V lost 1 base and J lost 4 bases. CDR3 amino acids: CSVEGGGYADTQYF. For the CDR3, the DNA is TGCAGCGTTGAAGGGGGAGGGTACGCAGATACGCAGTATTTT.

This clonotype was recorded at least ten times. CDR3 protein: CSANGAGSRADTQYF. The CDR3 DNA follows: TGCAGTGCTAACGGCGCGGGCTCACGCGCAGATACGCAGTATTTT. V usage is TRBV20-1 and J usage is TRBJ2-3; maybe TRBD2 (5 bases). CDR1 is DFQATT and CDR2 is SNEGSKA in the germline V gene (reference sequence). Deletions cut 4 bases from V and 4 bases from J, with 18 bases between. The CDR3 totals 15 residues.

V is TRBV15 and J is TRBJ2-3; D possibly corresponds to TRBD1 (6 bases). This CDR3 is 15 amino acids long. CDR1 and CDR2 (germline): LNHNV, YYDKDF (reference sequence). Trimming pared 6 bases from V and 0 bases from J, leaving 13 bases between. The CDR3: CATSTGRTSTDTQYF. DNA of the CDR3: TGTGCCACCAGTACAGGGCGAACTAGCACAGATACGCAGTATTTT.

V usage is TRBV20-1 and J usage is TRBJ2-4; D unclear. The CDR3 extends over 14 amino acids. The germline V gene encodes CDR1 DFQATT and CDR2 SNEGSKA (reference sequence). Trimming shortened V by 5 bases and J by 2 bases, and 13 bases separated the two germline ends. CDR3 nucleotide sequence: TGCAGTGCTCCTGCTAGGAAAACCAAAAACATTCAGTACTTC. It encodes CSAPARKTKNIQYF.

The V call is TRBV19, the J call TRBJ2-2; TRBD1 matches at 11 bases. Germline trimming cut 5 bases from V and 0 bases from J; bases unmatched to any gene: 5. Germline-derived CDR1 and CDR2 are LNHDA and SQIVND (reference sequence). The CDR3 is 17 amino acids. The CDR3 DNA follows: TGTGCCAGTAGTTGGGTGGGACAGGGGGCGAACACCGGGGAGCTGTTTTTT. It specifies CASSWVGQGANTGELFF.

This clonotype was seen many times. The chain has TRBV5-1 and TRBJ2-7, with D maybe TRBD1 (6 bases). Trimming cost V 0 bases and J 1 base, with 14 bases left between them. The CDR3 spans 16 residues. Germline CDR1 and CDR2: SGHRS and YFSETQ. This chain's CDR3 is CASSLEGTLGSYEQYV. CDR3 sequence (DNA): TGCGCCAGCAGCTTGGAGGGGACATTAGGATCCTACGAGCAGTACGTC.